The rows below give T cell receptor beta chains drawn from one sample of a study of cytomegalovirus exposure and HLA in healthy donors. Assay used: immunoSEQ multiplex PCR; TCRdb lists only in-frame clones, some missing. The profile covers approximately 240,000 clones, with 82% appearing a single time and roughly 5% taken by the ten largest. Input material: PBMCs. The receptors derive from a woman between 35 and 50 years old in good health and CMV-seropositive. Each CDR3 is given with its conserved first and last residue. The D gene is left open where the match is weak. Not every row has a clone size; where given, it reads once, few, many or a size class.

D: -
V: TRBV6-5
size: -
J: TRBJ2-3
CDR3: CASSYNPPPSTDTQYF
DNA: TGTGCCAGCAGTTACAATCCTCCCCCTAGCACAGATACGCAGTATTTT

D: TRBD1
V: TRBV10-3
size: once
J: TRBJ2-3
CDR3: CAISDKGAGDTQYF
DNA: TGTGCCATCAGTGATAAGGGGGCAGGAGATACGCAGTATTTT

D: -
V: TRBV19
size: -
J: TRBJ2-4
CDR3: CASSRESEAKNIQYF
DNA: TGTGCCAGTAGTAGAGAAAGCGAAGCCAAAAACATTCAGTACTTC

D: TRBD1
V: TRBV27
size: -
J: TRBJ2-7
CDR3: CASRRDRRSSYEQYF
DNA: TGTGCCAGCAGGAGGGACAGGAGAAGCTCCTACGAGCAGTACTTC

D: TRBD1
V: TRBV7-9
size: few
J: TRBJ1-5
CDR3: CASSSTGDRYENQPQHF
DNA: TGTGCCAGCAGCTCGACAGGGGACAGGTACGAGAATCAGCCCCAGCATTTT

D: TRBD1
V: TRBV5-1
size: -
J: TRBJ1-1
CDR3: CASSSPDRGRTEAFF
DNA: TGCGCCAGCAGCTCACCAGACAGGGGAAGGACTGAAGCTTTCTTT

D: -
V: TRBV5-5
size: -
J: TRBJ1-2
CDR3: CASSPRIEAYTF
DNA: TGTGCCAGCAGCCCTCGGATCGAGGCATACACCTTC

D: -
V: TRBV18
size: -
J: TRBJ1-4
CDR3: CASSPGRVDEKLFF
DNA: TGTGCCAGCTCACCCGGGAGGGTAGACGAAAAACTGTTTTTT

D: -
V: TRBV7-2
size: -
J: TRBJ1-2
CDR3: CASSQATGRKGYTF
DNA: TGTGCCAGCAGCCAAGCGACGGGAAGGAAGGGCTACACCTTC

D: TRBD1
V: TRBV30
size: -
J: TRBJ2-7
CDR3: CAWSTGTGPEF
DNA: TGTGCCTGGAGTACGGGGACAGGGCCTGAATTC